A selection of T cell receptor beta chains follows, all from one sample in a study of siplizumab effects on memory and regulatory T cells. Assay used: immunoSEQ multiplex PCR; TCRdb lists only in-frame clones, some missing. The sample includes around 100,000 clones, about 91% of them seen just once. What was sequenced was Tregs sorted from blood. These TCRs come from a human donor in good health. The CDR3 runs from the conserved cysteine through the conserved F or W. The D gene is left open where the match is weak. Rows may omit the clone size; those that give it use once, few, many or a size class.

d_call j_call clone_size v_call cdr3_aa cdr3_nt
TRBD1 TRBJ1-1 NA TRBV5-1 CASSKGQGANTEAFF TGCGCCAGCAGCAAAGGACAGGGGGCAAACACTGAAGCTTTCTTT
NA TRBJ2-1 NA TRBV6-5 CASSYVAVEQFF TGTGCCAGCAGTTACGTTGCTGTTGAGCAGTTCTTC
NA TRBJ1-1 NA TRBV6-6 CASSSSLNTEAFF TGTGCCAGCAGTTCGAGCCTGAACACTGAAGCTTTCTTT
TRBD1 TRBJ2-5 NA TRBV25-1 CASSAQGPGETQYF TGTGCCAGCAGTGCACAGGGGCCAGGGGAGACCCAGTACTTC
TRBD1 TRBJ1-4 NA TRBV27 CASSWGQGNEKLFF TGTGCCAGCAGTTGGGGACAGGGTAATGAAAAACTGTTTTTT
NA TRBJ1-2 NA TRBV7-9 CASSRPMAWGYTF TGTGCCAGCAGCCGTCCGATGGCGTGGGGCTACACCTTC
TRBD1 TRBJ2-5 NA TRBV10-2 CASSEARDRGETQYF TGCGCCAGCAGTGAAGCCCGGGACAGGGGGGAGACCCAGTACTTC
TRBD1 TRBJ2-4 NA TRBV15 CATSRSRGQGEIKNIQYF TGTGCCACCAGCAGAAGTAGAGGACAGGGAGAAATCAAAAACATTCAGTACTTC
TRBD2 TRBJ2-1 NA TRBV28 CASRTTSGRAFNEQFF TGTGCCAGCAGGACAACTAGCGGGAGGGCTTTCAATGAGCAGTTCTTC
NA TRBJ1-5 NA TRBV2 CASSGAGQPQHF TGTGCCAGCAGTGGGGCTGGTCAGCCCCAGCATTTT
TRBD1 TRBJ1-1 few TRBV5-1 CASSVRQGGEAFF TGCGCCAGCAGCGTAAGACAGGGAGGTGAAGCTTTCTTT
NA TRBJ2-7 NA TRBV18 CASSPYDGNYKDEQYF TGTGCCAGCTCACCGTACGACGGGAATTATAAGGACGAGCAGTACTTC
TRBD2 TRBJ2-1 few TRBV5-5 CASSVLAGPNEQFF TGTGCCAGCAGCGTACTAGCGGGGCCCAATGAGCAGTTCTTC
TRBD1 TRBJ2-1 NA TRBV5-1 CASSARGHNEQFF TGCGCCAGCAGCGCCAGGGGGCATAATGAGCAGTTCTTC
TRBD1 TRBJ2-1 NA TRBV9 CASSIRTGGAGYEQFF TGTGCCAGCAGCATTCGTACAGGGGGCGCCGGCTATGAGCAGTTCTTC
NA TRBJ1-1 NA TRBV7-9 CASSRNTEAFF TGTGCCAGCAGCCGGAACACTGAAGCTTTCTTT
TRBD1 TRBJ1-4 once TRBV5-4 CASSAGGLATNEKLFF TGTGCCAGCAGCGCAGGGGGTTTAGCAACTAATGAAAAACTGTTTTTT
TRBD1 TRBJ2-7 NA TRBV10-2 CASRMTGLAYEQYF TGCGCCAGCAGAATGACAGGGTTGGCCTACGAGCAGTACTTC
NA TRBJ1-2 NA TRBV6-5 CASRELANYGYTF TGTGCCAGCAGGGAGTTGGCTAACTATGGCTACACCTTC
TRBD1 TRBJ1-1 NA TRBV2 CASSEFMGTANTEAFF TGTGCCAGCAGTGAGTTTATGGGGACAGCGAACACTGAAGCTTTCTTT
NA TRBJ2-6 NA TRBV5-1 CASSSIQISGANVLTF TGCGCCAGCAGCTCAATACAGATCTCTGGGGCCAACGTCCTGACTTTC
NA TRBJ2-3 NA TRBV15 CATSRDTALDTQYF TGTGCCACCAGCAGAGATACCGCACTAGATACGCAGTATTTT
NA TRBJ2-3 NA TRBV5-4 CASSILSYARGRDTQYF TGTGCCAGCAGCATCTTGAGTTACGCCAGGGGCCGAGATACGCAGTATTTT
NA TRBJ2-5 NA TRBV5-1 CASSLVGREETQYF TGCGCCAGCAGCTTGGTAGGCAGGGAGGAGACCCAGTACTTC
TRBD1 TRBJ1-5 NA TRBV18 CASSPSGGDQPQHF TGTGCCAGCTCACCTTCAGGGGGAGATCAGCCCCAGCATTTT
TRBD1 TRBJ2-7 NA TRBV5-1 CASSPDRVSYEQYF TGCGCCAGCAGCCCGGACAGGGTTTCCTACGAGCAGTACTTC
TRBD2 TRBJ2-5 NA TRBV5-1 CASSPGLAEFRETQYF TGCGCCAGCAGCCCGGGACTAGCGGAGTTTCGGGAGACCCAGTACTTC
NA TRBJ2-1 NA TRBV9 CASSVGDYSYNEQFF TGTGCCAGCAGCGTCGGGGATTACTCCTACAATGAGCAGTTCTTC
TRBD1 TRBJ2-7 NA TRBV6-5 CASGKTGFDEQYF TGTGCCAGCGGCAAGACAGGGTTCGACGAGCAGTACTTC
TRBD1 TRBJ2-5 NA TRBV2 CASSRGQGEETQYF TGTGCCAGCAGTAGGGGACAGGGCGAAGAGACCCAGTACTTC
TRBD1 TRBJ2-7 NA TRBV15 CATSNTGTVVFYEQYF TGTGCCACCAGCAACACCGGGACAGTCGTTTTCTACGAGCAGTACTTC
NA TRBJ2-3 NA TRBV7-9 CASSLAAGADTQYF TGTGCCAGCAGCTTAGCGGCAGGGGCAGATACGCAGTATTTT
NA TRBJ1-1 NA TRBV10-3 CAIRESKMNTEAFF TGTGCCATCAGGGAGTCCAAGATGAACACTGAAGCTTTCTTT
NA TRBJ1-5 NA TRBV12-1 CASSFAAQPGQGMTQPQHF TGTGCCAGCAGCTTTGCGGCACAACCGGGACAGGGTATGACTCAGCCCCAGCATTTT
NA TRBJ2-1 NA TRBV11-3 CASSLDRYNEQFF TGTGCCAGCAGCTTAGATAGGTACAATGAGCAGTTCTTC
NA TRBJ2-7 NA TRBV5-1 CASSLAAGPYEQYF TGCGCCAGCAGCTTGGCCGCAGGGCCCTACGAGCAGTACTTC
TRBD2 TRBJ2-5 NA TRBV9 CASSVGVAGGQETQYF TGTGCCAGCAGCGTAGGAGTAGCGGGAGGGCAAGAGACCCAGTACTTC
NA TRBJ2-2 few TRBV27 CASSFNRAQAGELFF TGTGCCAGCAGTTTTAACAGGGCCCAGGCCGGGGAGCTGTTTTTT
NA TRBJ1-4 few TRBV9 CASSVATKGELFF TGTGCCAGCAGCGTAGCTACTAAGGGGGAACTGTTTTTT
NA TRBJ1-1 NA TRBV4-1 CASSQPLGYRVNTEAFF TGCGCCAGCAGCCAACCCCTGGGGTACAGAGTAAACACTGAAGCTTTCTTT
TRBD1 TRBJ2-2 NA TRBV27 CASIHWTGGRSTYTGELFF TGTGCCAGCATCCATTGGACAGGGGGCAGAAGCACGTACACCGGGGAGCTGTTTTTT
NA TRBJ1-1 NA TRBV6-5 CASSYLGGIAFF TGTGCCAGCAGTTACCTTGGTGGTATAGCTTTCTTT
NA TRBJ1-3 NA TRBV15 CATRRALISDTIYF TGTGCCACCCGAAGGGCCCTAATATCGGACACCATATATTTT
NA TRBJ2-7 NA TRBV7-3 CASSLSASGYEQYF TGTGCCAGCAGCTTATCCGCCTCAGGCTACGAGCAGTACTTC
NA TRBJ2-2 NA TRBV7-3 CASSLLGRDTGELFF TGTGCCAGCAGCTTACTAGGGAGAGACACCGGGGAGCTGTTTTTT
TRBD1 TRBJ1-4 NA TRBV18 CASSPLGGAANEKLFF TGTGCCAGCTCACCATTAGGGGGCGCCGCTAATGAAAAACTGTTTTTT
TRBD2 TRBJ2-1 NA TRBV25-1 CASSEWEGEQFF TGTGCCAGCAGTGAATGGGAGGGAGAGCAGTTCTTC
TRBD1 TRBJ1-2 NA TRBV6-6 CASSPQGAYYGYTF TGTGCCAGCAGCCCACAGGGGGCTTACTATGGCTACACCTTC